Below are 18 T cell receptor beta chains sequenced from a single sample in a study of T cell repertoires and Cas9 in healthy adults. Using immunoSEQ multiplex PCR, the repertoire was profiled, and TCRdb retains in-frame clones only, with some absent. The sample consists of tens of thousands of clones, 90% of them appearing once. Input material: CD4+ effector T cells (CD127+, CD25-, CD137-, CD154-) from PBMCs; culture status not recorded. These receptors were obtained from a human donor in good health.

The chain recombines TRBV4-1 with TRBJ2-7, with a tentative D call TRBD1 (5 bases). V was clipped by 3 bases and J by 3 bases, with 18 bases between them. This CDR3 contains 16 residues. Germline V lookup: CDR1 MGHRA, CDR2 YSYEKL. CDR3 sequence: CASSQGGAGWGYEQYF. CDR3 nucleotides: TGCGCCAGCAGCCAGGGTGGGGCAGGTTGGGGCTACGAGCAGTACTTC.

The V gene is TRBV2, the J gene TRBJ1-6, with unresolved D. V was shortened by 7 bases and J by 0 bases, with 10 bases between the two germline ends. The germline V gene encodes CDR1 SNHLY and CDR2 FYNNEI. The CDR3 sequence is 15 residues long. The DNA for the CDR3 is TGTGCCAGCATTCCGGAGAGCTCCTATAATTCACCCCTCCACTTT. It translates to CASIPESSYNSPLHF. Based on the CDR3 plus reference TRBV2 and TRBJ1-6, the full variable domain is EPEVTQTPSHQVTQMGQEVILRCVPISNHLYFYWYRQILGQKVEFLVSFYNNEISEKSEIFDDQFSVERPDGSNFTLKIRSTKLEDSAMYFCASIPESSYNSPLHFGNGTRLTVT.

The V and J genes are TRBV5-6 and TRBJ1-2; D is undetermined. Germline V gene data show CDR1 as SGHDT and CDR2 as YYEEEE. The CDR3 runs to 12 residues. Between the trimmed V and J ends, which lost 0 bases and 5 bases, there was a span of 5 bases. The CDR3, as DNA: TGTGCCAGCAGCTTGGACGGGTATGGCTACACCTTC. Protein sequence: CASSLDGYGYTF. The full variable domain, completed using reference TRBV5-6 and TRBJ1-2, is DAGVTQSPTHLIKTRGQQVTLRCSPKSGHDTVSWYQQALGQGPQFIFQYYEEEERQRGNFPDRFSGHQFPNYSSELNVNALLLGDSALYLCASSLDGYGYTFGSGTRLTVV.

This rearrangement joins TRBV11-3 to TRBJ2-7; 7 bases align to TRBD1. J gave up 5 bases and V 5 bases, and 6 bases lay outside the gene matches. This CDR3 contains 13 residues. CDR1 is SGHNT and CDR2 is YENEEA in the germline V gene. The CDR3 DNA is TGTGCCAGCAGCCCCCGGGACAGAGACGAGCAGTACTTC. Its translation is CASSPRDRDEQYF.

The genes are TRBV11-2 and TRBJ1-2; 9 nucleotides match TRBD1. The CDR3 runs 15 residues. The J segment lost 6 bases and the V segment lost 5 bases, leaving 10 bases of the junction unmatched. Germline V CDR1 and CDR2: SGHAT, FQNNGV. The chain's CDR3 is CASSLGQGRDDGYTF. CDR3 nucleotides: TGTGCCAGCAGCCTAGGACAGGGGAGAGACGATGGCTACACCTTC.

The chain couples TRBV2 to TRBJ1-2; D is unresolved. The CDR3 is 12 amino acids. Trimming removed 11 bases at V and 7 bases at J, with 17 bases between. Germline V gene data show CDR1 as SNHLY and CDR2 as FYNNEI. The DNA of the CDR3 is TGTGCCGGATTTACGGGTACCGGTGGCTACACCTTC. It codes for CAGFTGTGGYTF.

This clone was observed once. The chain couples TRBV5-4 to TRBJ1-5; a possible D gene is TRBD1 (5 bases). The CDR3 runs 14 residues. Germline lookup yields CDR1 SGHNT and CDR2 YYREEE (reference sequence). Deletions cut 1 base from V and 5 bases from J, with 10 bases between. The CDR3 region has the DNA TGTGCCAGCAGCTTGTGGGGGGTTGATCAGCCCCAGCATTTT. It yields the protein CASSLWGVDQPQHF.

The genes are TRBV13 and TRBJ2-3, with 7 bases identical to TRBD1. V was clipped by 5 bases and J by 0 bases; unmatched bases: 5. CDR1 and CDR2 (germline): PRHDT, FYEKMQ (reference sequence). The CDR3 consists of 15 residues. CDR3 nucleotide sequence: TGTGCCAGCAGCATGGACAGGCGAAGCACAGATACGCAGTATTTT. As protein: CASSMDRRSTDTQYF.

The CDR3: CASALGVTGANVLTF. In nucleotides, the CDR3 is TGTGCCAGCGCCCTTGGGGTTACTGGGGCCAACGTCCTGACTTTC. The chain has TRBV18 and TRBJ2-6; D ambiguous. Germline CDR1 and CDR2: KGHSH and LQKENI. V lost 8 bases, J lost 2 bases, and 13 bases lay in between. CDR3 length equals 15 residues.

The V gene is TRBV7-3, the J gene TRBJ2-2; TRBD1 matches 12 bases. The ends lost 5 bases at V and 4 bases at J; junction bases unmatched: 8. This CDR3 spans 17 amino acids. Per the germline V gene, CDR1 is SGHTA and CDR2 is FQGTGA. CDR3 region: CASSTGTGGGVTGELFF. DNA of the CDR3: TGTGCCAGCAGCACTGGGACAGGGGGCGGGGTCACCGGGGAGCTGTTTTTT.

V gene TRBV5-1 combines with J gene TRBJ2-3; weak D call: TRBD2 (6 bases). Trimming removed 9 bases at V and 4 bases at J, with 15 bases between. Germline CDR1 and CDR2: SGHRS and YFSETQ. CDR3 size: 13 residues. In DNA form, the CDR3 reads TGCGCCACCCTGGGTTCGGGGGCAGATACGCAGTATTTT. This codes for CATLGSGADTQYF.

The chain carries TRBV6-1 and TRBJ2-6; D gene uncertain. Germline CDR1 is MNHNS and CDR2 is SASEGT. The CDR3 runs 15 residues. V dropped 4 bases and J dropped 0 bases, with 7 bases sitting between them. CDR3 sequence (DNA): TGTGCCAGCAGTGGGGCGGCCTCTGGGGCCAACGTCCTGACTTTC. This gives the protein CASSGAASGANVLTF.

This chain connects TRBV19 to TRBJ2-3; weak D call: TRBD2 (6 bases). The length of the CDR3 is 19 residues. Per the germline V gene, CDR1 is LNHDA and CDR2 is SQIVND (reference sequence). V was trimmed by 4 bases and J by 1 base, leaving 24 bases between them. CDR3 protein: CASSNPGDSSYDGTDTQYF. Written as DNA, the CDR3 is TGTGCCAGTAGTAATCCGGGGGATTCTTCTTATGATGGCACAGATACGCAGTATTTT. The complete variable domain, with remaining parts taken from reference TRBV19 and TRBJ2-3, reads DGGITQSPKYLFRKEGQNVTLSCEQNLNHDAMYWYRQDPGQGLRLIYYSQIVNDFQKGDIAEGYSVSREKKESFPLTVTSAQKNPTAFYLCASSNPGDSSYDGTDTQYFGPGTRLTVL.

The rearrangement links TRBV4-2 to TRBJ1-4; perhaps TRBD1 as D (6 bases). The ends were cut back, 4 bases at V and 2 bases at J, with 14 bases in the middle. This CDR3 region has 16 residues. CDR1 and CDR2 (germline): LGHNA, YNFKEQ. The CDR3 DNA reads TGTGCCAGCAGCCGAGTACAGGGCGTGACTAATGAAAAACTGTTTTTT. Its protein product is CASSRVQGVTNEKLFF.

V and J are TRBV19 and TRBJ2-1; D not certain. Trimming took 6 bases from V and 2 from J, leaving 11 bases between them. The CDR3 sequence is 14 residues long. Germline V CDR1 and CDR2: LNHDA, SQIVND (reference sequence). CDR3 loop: CASRSGYTYNEQFF. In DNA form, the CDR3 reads TGTGCCAGTAGATCCGGGTATACCTACAATGAGCAGTTCTTC.

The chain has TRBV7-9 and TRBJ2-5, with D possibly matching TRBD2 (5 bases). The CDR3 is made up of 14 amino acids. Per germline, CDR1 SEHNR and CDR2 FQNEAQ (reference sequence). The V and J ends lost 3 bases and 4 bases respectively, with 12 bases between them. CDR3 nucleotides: TGTGCCAGCAGCTTTGGGAGCCATCCAGAGACCCAGTACTTC. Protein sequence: CASSFGSHPETQYF.

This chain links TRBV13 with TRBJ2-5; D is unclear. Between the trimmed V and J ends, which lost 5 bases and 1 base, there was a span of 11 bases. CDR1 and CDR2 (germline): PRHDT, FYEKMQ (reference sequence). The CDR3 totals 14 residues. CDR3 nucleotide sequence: TGTGCCAGCAGCCCGGAACCCGTCCAAGAGACCCAGTACTTC. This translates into CASSPEPVQETQYF.

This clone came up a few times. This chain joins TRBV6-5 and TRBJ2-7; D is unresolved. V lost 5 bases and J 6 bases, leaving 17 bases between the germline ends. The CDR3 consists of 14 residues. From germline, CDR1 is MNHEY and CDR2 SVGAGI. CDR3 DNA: TGTGCCAGCAGTCCCACACCGACCCGAGGCGAGCAGTACTTC. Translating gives CASSPTPTRGEQYF.